This entry is about one TCR beta chain. What it binds is unknown. Trimming took off 2 bases at V and 4 bases at J, with 15 bases between the two ends. The germline V gene has CDR1 SGHTA and CDR2 FQGNSA. This CDR3 region has 15 residues. The data originate from a study of T-cell memory formation after mild COVID-19. Study-level points and caveats: Pre-infection memory showed some responding clones, and this suggested that cross-reactive memory joined. CD4+ bias marked clones expanding day 15 to 37, unlike balanced contracting clones. Still unconfirmed is whether the second-wave clones peaking on day 37 recognized SARS-CoV-2.

5'RACE primed from the constant segment yielded TCR alpha and TCR beta cDNA libraries bearing sample barcodes and UMIs. TCRdb reprocessed the 5' RACE reads via MiXCR and lists one record per CDR3 protein. The sample has roughly 580,000 distinct CDR3 sequences; roughly 18% are singletons. The sample comprised PBMCs or a T cell subset sorted from them (not recorded which). The clonotype comes from an adult woman who had mild COVID-19 (a few samples of this study predate the infection). Cell type and time point are not known. The V and J genes are TRBV7-2 and TRBJ2-7, with D perhaps TRBD1 or TRBD2 (5 bases each). The CDR3 sequence is CASSLRANWGYEQYF. In nucleotides, the CDR3 is TGTGCCAGCAGCTTACGGGCCAACTGGGGGTACGAGCAGTACTTC.